This TCR beta chain is from a study of blood T cell repertoires in COVID-19. Background on the study: Sample material is recorded as cDNA or gDNA derived from T cells, B-cell-depleted T cells, or PBMCs.

The J segment lost 4 bases and the V segment lost 0 bases, leaving 8 bases of the junction unmatched. Germline-derived CDR1 and CDR2 are MNHEY and SVGAGI. This CDR3 has 16 amino acids. Participants, roughly 18 to 89 years old, spanned fewer than 30 US areas. Researchers sorted participants into cohorts using their self-reported clinical history. Cohort 3 donors were reported recovered after two negative PCRs, clearance, or symptom resolution. Sequenced by immunoSEQ multiplex PCR; TCRdb stores in-frame clones only, minus some. The profile shows roughly 380,000 clones, less than 90% of them singletons. The sequenced sample was PBMCs or T cells enriched from blood (not recorded which). The chain carries TRBV6-5 and TRBJ2-7; TRBD2 matches at 8 bases. The clonotype originates from a woman younger than 45 who had recovered from COVID-19. DNA of the CDR3: TGTGCCAGCAGTTACTCTTATTTAGCGGGGAGGTACGAGCAGTACTTC. Protein: CASSYSYLAGRYEQYF.